This entry lists 7 T cell receptor beta chains sequenced from one sample in a study of CD8+CD57+ T cells in acquired aplastic anemia. The template used for profiling TCR beta VDJ and CDR3 was genomic DNA. Each CDR3 protein gets one entry after TCRdb re-called the reads with MiXCR. The sample carries approximately 120,000 distinct CDR3 sequences, over 30% recorded once. It was patients with CD8+CD57+ cell expansion by flow cytometry who were chosen for sequencing. The sequencing sample was made of sorted CD4+, CD8+, or CD8+CD57+ T cells (not recorded which) from PBMCs. These TCRs come from a human donor with aplastic anemia.

The chain combines TRBV6-5 with TRBJ1-1, with D tentatively TRBD1 (6 bases). The V and J ends lost 2 bases and 4 bases respectively, with 11 bases between them. The CDR3 covers 14 residues. Germline lookup yields CDR1 MNHEY and CDR2 SVGAGI. DNA of the CDR3: TGTGCCAGCAGTTACAAGGGGGGAAGCACTGAAGCTTTCTTT. Residues: CASSYKGGSTEAFF.

The sample holds many counts of this clonotype. The chain joins TRBV2 to TRBJ1-1; D remains ambiguous. CDR1 is SNHLY and CDR2 is FYNNEI in the germline V gene. V shed 0 bases and J shed 6 bases, with 8 bases lying between them. The CDR3 loop spans 13 amino acids. The CDR3 reads CASSEARISEAFF. In DNA form, the CDR3 reads TGTGCCAGCAGTGAAGCAAGAATCTCTGAAGCTTTCTTT.

The genes are TRBV2 and TRBJ2-7, with 9 bases aligning to TRBD2. The CDR3 totals 15 residues. The junction had 8 bases not matched to a gene; V was cut back by 6 bases and J by 2 bases. The germline CDR1 and CDR2 sequences are SNHLY and FYNNEI. The chain's CDR3 is CASSLGGGAPYEQYF. Written as DNA, the CDR3 is TGTGCCAGCAGCTTAGGCGGGGGGGCACCCTACGAGCAGTACTTC. The variable domain in full, completed from reference TRBV2 and TRBJ2-7, reads EPEVTQTPSHQVTQMGQEVILRCVPISNHLYFYWYRQILGQKVEFLVSFYNNEISEKSEIFDDQFSVERPDGSNFTLKIRSTKLEDSAMYFCASSLGGGAPYEQYFGPGTRLTVT.

The chain employs TRBV6-1 and TRBJ1-5; tentatively, D is TRBD1 (6 bases). Per the germline V gene, CDR1 is MNHNS and CDR2 is SASEGT. Trimming took 8 bases from V and 4 from J, leaving 12 bases between them. The CDR3 is 13 residues long. CDR3 in amino acids: CASGSQGNQPQHF. In DNA, the CDR3 is TGTGCCAGCGGCTCCCAGGGGAATCAGCCCCAGCATTTT.

To note about this clonotype: Being one base from a much bigger clone, this may be a read error. The chain employs TRBV12-3 or TRBV12-4 and TRBJ1-1; 7 nucleotides align to TRBD1. J gave up 7 bases and V 6 bases, and 5 bases lay outside the gene matches. The CDR3 sequence is 12 residues long. CDR3 sequence (DNA): TGTGCCAGCAGGCGCGACAGGGATGAAGCTTTCTTT. This gives the protein CASRRDRDEAFF.

Comments on this clonotype: This sequence may be a read error, since a much larger clone differs from it by one base. J is TRBJ1-2 and V is TRBV2, with D tentatively TRBD1 (5 bases). The CDR3 extends over 14 amino acids. Looked up from germline, CDR1 is SNHLY and CDR2 is FYNNEI. V gave up 5 bases and J gave up 7 bases, with 17 bases separating them. The CDR3 bases are TGTGCCAGCAGTTTAGGGCCCGTTCAGGGTGGCTACACCTTC. Translating gives CASSLGPVQGGYTF.

This clonotype was counted between two and nine times. The genes are TRBV24-1 and TRBJ2-3, with 12 bases identical to TRBD1. The CDR3 covers 17 residues. Germline CDR1 and CDR2: KGHDR and SFDVKD. The ends lost 0 bases at V and 6 bases at J; junction bases unmatched: 6. The CDR3 here is CATSDLTGTGGADTQYF. CDR3 nucleotides: TGTGCCACCAGTGATTTGACCGGGACAGGGGGCGCGGATACGCAGTATTTT.